This T cell receptor (beta chain) was sequenced during a study of CD8+CD57+ T cells in acquired aplastic anemia. Germline assignment: CDR1 ENHRY and CDR2 SYGVKD. This CDR3 spans 12 amino acids. Trimming left V 3 bases short and J 7 bases short, with 10 bases between. Profiles of TCR beta VDJ and CDR3 were generated from a genomic DNA template. MiXCR was run by TCRdb on the reads, yielding one entry per CDR3 protein. In the table there are about 200,000 distinct CDR3 sequences, 30% to 40% of which are singletons. The rearrangement joins TRBV10-3 to TRBJ2-7; D remains ambiguous. The source of this sequence is a human donor in good health, serving as a control. Sequencing used sorted CD4+, CD8+, or CD8+CD57+ T cells (not recorded which) from PBMCs. DNA for the CDR3: TGTGCCATCAGTGAATTGGGTAGGGAGCAGTACTTC. It is translated as CAISELGREQYF.